The 22 T cell receptor beta chains given below trace back to one sample, sequenced in a study of cytomegalovirus exposure and HLA in healthy donors. Amplification used 60 Vbeta primers and 13 Jbeta primers. Sequencing used immunoSEQ multiplex PCR; TCRdb keeps in-frame clones, though not all of them. The sample gives 100,000 to 140,000 clones, 60% to 75% of which show up once; roughly 8% is in the top ten. Sequencing input: PBMCs. The receptors shown here come from a man younger than 45 in good health and CMV-seronegative.

The chain has TRBV7-9 and TRBJ1-1, with D perhaps TRBD1 (5 bases). Per the germline V gene, CDR1 is SEHNR and CDR2 is FQNEAQ (reference sequence). V was cut by 7 bases and J by 11 bases, with 23 bases left in between. The CDR3 length is 14 residues. CDR3 DNA sequence: TGTGCCAGCACCCCCGTAGCGGTGGGGCGCTTGGCTTTCTTT. This sequence encodes CASTPVAVGRLAFF.

The chain employs TRBV4-2 and TRBJ2-3, with TRBD2 matching 9 bases. This CDR3 is built from 16 residues. Germline assignment: CDR1 LGHNA and CDR2 YNFKEQ. After removal of 1 base from V and 4 bases from J, the junction contained 6 bases not matched to a gene. CDR3 sequence reads: CASSQASGNSADTQYF. The CDR3 DNA is TGTGCCAGCAGCCAAGCTAGCGGGAACTCGGCAGATACGCAGTATTTT.

This clone was observed a few times. The V and J genes are TRBV28 and TRBJ1-2, with D possibly TRBD1 on 5 matching bases. V dropped 4 bases and J dropped 3 bases, with 15 bases sitting between them. Germline V lookup: CDR1 MDHEN, CDR2 SYDVKM. CDR3 length: 15 residues. The DNA of the CDR3 is TGTGCCAGCAGTTCACGAGCCGGGGGGGACTATGGCTACACCTTC. Translated, it gives CASSSRAGGDYGYTF.

The chain uses TRBV7-9 and TRBJ1-3; 7 bases match TRBD1. CDR1 SEHNR and CDR2 FQNEAQ come from the germline V gene (reference sequence). The CDR3 totals 16 residues. Trimming cost V 2 bases and J 7 bases; bases outside gene matches: 11. The CDR3 loop is CASSLSLTGQANTIYF. The CDR3 DNA follows: TGTGCCAGCAGCTTATCACTTACTGGACAGGCTAACACCATATATTTT.

V gene TRBV6-6 combines with J gene TRBJ2-7; possible D gene TRBD1, 5 bases. CDR3 length equals 14 residues. CDR1 is MNHNY, CDR2 SVGAGI, per germline (reference sequence). V was clipped by 2 bases and J by 5 bases, with 13 bases between them. Here the CDR3 reads CASSYIDQGHEQYF. In nucleotides, the CDR3 is TGTGCCAGCAGTTACATAGACCAGGGCCACGAGCAGTACTTC.

CDR3 sequence: CSVESQETQYF. The CDR3 DNA is TGCAGCGTTGAGAGTCAAGAGACCCAGTACTTC. This chain connects TRBV29-1 to TRBJ2-5; D not resolved. Germline CDR1 SQVTM, CDR2 ANQGSEA. The CDR3 covers 11 residues. V shed 3 bases and J shed 2 bases, with 4 bases lying between them.

The chain has TRBV5-4 and TRBJ2-1; 9 bases line up with TRBD2. CDR1 SGHNT and CDR2 YYREEE come from the germline V gene (reference sequence). J was trimmed by 10 bases and V by 4 bases; bases with no gene match: 15. This CDR3 comprises 16 residues. CDR3 sequence reads: CASSTLSSGGLWEQFF. Written as DNA, the CDR3 is TGTGCCAGCAGCACTCTCAGTAGCGGGGGTCTCTGGGAGCAGTTCTTC.

The genes are TRBV5-1 and TRBJ2-1; TRBD1 is a possible D gene (6 bases). V dropped 1 base and J dropped 6 bases, with 11 bases sitting between them. This CDR3 is built from 14 residues. Germline lookup yields CDR1 SGHRS and CDR2 YFSETQ. The CDR3 loop reads CASSLTGSFNEQFF. Written as DNA, the CDR3 is TGCGCCAGCAGCTTGACAGGGTCTTTCAATGAGCAGTTCTTC.

The chain recombines TRBV2 with TRBJ2-7; 11 bases fit TRBD1. Trimming removed 1 base from V and 5 bases from J; junction bases left unmatched: 4. This CDR3 is built from 15 residues. Germline CDR1 is SNHLY and CDR2 is FYNNEI. Here the CDR3 reads CASSEGRTGGHEQYF. CDR3 coding DNA: TGTGCCAGCAGTGAAGGAAGGACAGGGGGCCACGAGCAGTACTTC.

This clone was found a few times. J is TRBJ2-2 and V is TRBV7-2; 9 bases map to TRBD1. Germline V gene sequence: CDR1 SGHTA, CDR2 FQGNSA. The CDR3 runs to 15 residues. V lost 3 bases and J lost 8; bases outside the gene matches: 7. The CDR3 DNA is TGTGCCAGCAGCTTCTCGGGACAGGGTGGAGGGGAGCTGTTTTTT. This sequence encodes CASSFSGQGGGELFF.

This clone was seen a few times. The genes are TRBV2 and TRBJ1-4; the match to TRBD1 covers 8 bases. V dropped 3 bases and J dropped 7; count of bases not matched to a gene: 7. The CDR3 has 15 residues. Germline loops: CDR1 SNHLY, CDR2 FYNNEI. CDR3 sequence (DNA): TGTGCCAGCAGTGACCCGGACAGGGCAGTTGAAAAACTGTTTTTT. Its protein product is CASSDPDRAVEKLFF.

The gene calls are TRBV5-1 and TRBJ2-3, with TRBD1 matching over 7 bases. V lost 1 base and J lost 4; bases outside the gene matches: 9. The CDR3 loop spans 16 amino acids. The germline V gene has CDR1 SGHRS and CDR2 YFSETQ. The CDR3 sequence is CASSLLWDSTSDTQYF. CDR3 sequence (DNA): TGCGCCAGCAGCTTGTTGTGGGACAGCACGTCAGATACGCAGTATTTT.

The chain is built from TRBV27 and TRBJ2-5, with D perhaps TRBD1 (5 bases). V was trimmed by 4 bases and J by 5 bases, leaving 11 bases between them. CDR3 length: 13 amino acids. CDR1 is MNHEY and CDR2 is SMNVEV in the germline V gene (reference sequence). The CDR3 loop reads CASSSQGWETQYF. CDR3 in DNA: TGTGCCAGCAGTTCCCAGGGTTGGGAGACCCAGTACTTC.

The chain carries TRBV11-2 and TRBJ2-3, with TRBD2 matching 10 bases. There are 15 residues in the CDR3. V was clipped by 3 bases and J by 3 bases; unmatched bases: 3. Germline loops: CDR1 SGHAT, CDR2 FQNNGV. The chain's CDR3 is CASSLQRGGTDTQYF. Here the CDR3 DNA reads TGTGCCAGCAGCTTGCAGCGGGGGGGAACAGATACGCAGTATTTT.

The rearrangement links TRBV6-1 to TRBJ2-4; TRBD2 matches at 10 bases. V trimming: 7 bases; J trimming: 4 bases; junction bases outside the gene matches: 7. The germline CDR1 and CDR2 sequences are MNHNS and SASEGT. CDR3 length: 15 residues. The CDR3 is CASTIAGGPKNIQYF. The DNA for the CDR3 is TGTGCCAGCACCATAGCGGGGGGCCCGAAAAACATTCAGTACTTC.

The J gene is TRBJ2-7, the V gene TRBV29-1, with 7 bases lining up with TRBD2. Per the germline V gene, CDR1 is SQVTM and CDR2 is ANQGSEA. The CDR3 sequence is 12 residues long. The junction had 5 bases not matched to a gene; V was cut back by 3 bases and J by 6 bases. CDR3 loop: CSVDWGRGEQYF. The CDR3 coding sequence is TGCAGCGTTGATTGGGGGAGGGGCGAGCAGTACTTC.

This clone was recorded only once. The V call is TRBV7-9, the J call TRBJ2-5; D may be TRBD2 (5 bases). There are 15 residues in the CDR3. With 5 bases removed from V and 5 bases from J, the gap between germline ends came to 18 bases. Germline V CDR1 and CDR2: SEHNR, FQNEAQ (reference sequence). CDR3 sequence (DNA): TGTGCCAGCAGCGGTTCTGACTTACGCGGGGAGACCCAGTACTTC. Its protein is CASSGSDLRGETQYF. Full variable domain (remainder filled in from reference TRBV7-9 and TRBJ2-5): DTGVSQNPRHKITKRGQNVTFRCDPISEHNRLYWYRQTLGQGPEFLTYFQNEAQLEKSRLLSDRFSAERPKGSFSTLEIQRTEQGDSAMYLCASSGSDLRGETQYFGPGTRLLVL.

This chain joins TRBV4-1 and TRBJ2-7; 10 bases are shared with TRBD1. The CDR3 is made up of 16 amino acids. The germline V gene encodes CDR1 MGHRA and CDR2 YSYEKL. Losses at the gene ends were 4 bases for V and 0 bases for J; bases not matched to a gene: 6. The DNA of the CDR3 is TGCGCCAGCAGCCGAACTAGGACAGGGGGCTCCTACGAGCAGTACTTC. Residues: CASSRTRTGGSYEQYF.

This chain uses TRBV6-5 with TRBJ2-2; TRBD1 aligns across 8 bases. The CDR3 runs 15 residues. J lost 6 bases, V lost 6 bases, and 9 bases had no gene match. Germline V gene data show CDR1 as MNHEY and CDR2 as SVGAGI. The CDR3 spells CASRRSGGKAGELFF. The CDR3 bases are TGTGCCAGCAGGCGCTCAGGGGGCAAGGCCGGGGAGCTGTTTTTT.

Concerning this clone: Other DNA sequences within the sample encode an identical CDR3. The chain couples TRBV5-4 to TRBJ1-1; no reliable D call. CDR3 length: 14 amino acids. With 1 base removed from V and 2 bases from J, the gap between germline ends came to 9 bases. Looked up from germline, CDR1 is SGHNT and CDR2 is YYREEE (reference sequence). This CDR3 reads CASSLSVTNTEAFF. The CDR3 DNA sequence: TGTGCCAGCAGCTTGAGCGTGACTAACACTGAAGCTTTCTTT. The whole variable domain, filled in from reference TRBV5-4 and TRBJ1-1, reads ETGVTQSPTHLIKTRGQQVTLRCSSQSGHNTVSWYQQALGQGPQFIFQYYREEENGRGNFPPRFSGLQFPNYSSELNVNALELDDSALYLCASSLSVTNTEAFFGQGTRLTVV.

The rearrangement uses TRBV30 and TRBJ2-7; TRBD1 matches 7 bases. Trimming removed 2 bases from V and 5 bases from J; junction bases left unmatched: 9. Germline CDR1 and CDR2: GTSNPN and SVGIG (reference sequence). The CDR3 runs to 14 residues. CDR3 nucleotides: TGTGCCTGGAGTTCGGGAAAGGGGGCGAACGAGCAGTACTTC. Amino acids: CAWSSGKGANEQYF.

The genes are TRBV28 and TRBJ2-5; the match to TRBD1 covers 8 bases. TRBJ2-7 matches the DNA end more closely, so the J call is doubtful. Per the germline V gene, CDR1 is MDHEN and CDR2 is SYDVKM. The CDR3 sequence is 16 residues long. CDR3 protein: CASSYSGQGISYEQYF. The CDR3 DNA follows: TGTGCCAGCAGTTACTCCGGACAGGGCATCTCCTACGAGCAGTACTTC.